Shown below are 10 T cell receptor beta chains from a single sample sequenced in a study of OX40 agonist ivuxolimab in advanced cancers. The assay was immunoSEQ multiplex PCR, and TCRdb's table has in-frame clones only and misses some. The data show some 74,000 clones, over 75% seen once. The sequences come from CD4+ or CD8+ T cells sorted from blood, collected in a trial of the OX40 agonist ivuxolimab. Source of these receptors: an adult with an advanced solid tumor such as melanoma, head and neck, liver or kidney cancer.

In this sample, this clone turned up a few times. The genes are TRBV4-2 and TRBJ1-6, with D unresolved. Germline values: CDR1 LGHNA, CDR2 YNFKEQ. V was trimmed by 1 base and J by 6 bases, leaving 4 bases between them. CDR3 length: 13 residues. The CDR3 loop is CASSQVPNSPLHF. The CDR3 nucleotides read TGTGCCAGCAGCCAAGTGCCTAATTCACCCCTCCACTTT.

The chain recombines TRBV30 with TRBJ1-2; D is undetermined. The CDR3 consists of 14 residues. V lost 5 bases to trimming and J lost 1 base, with 14 bases between them. Germline lookup yields CDR1 GTSNPN and CDR2 SVGIG (reference sequence). CDR3 sequence: CAWGREQYNYGYTF. The CDR3, as DNA: TGTGCCTGGGGCCGGGAACAATATAACTATGGCTACACCTTC. Full variable domain (rest looked up from reference TRBV30 and TRBJ1-2): SQTIHQWPATLVQPVGSPLSLECTVEGTSNPNLYWYRQAAGRGLQLLFYSVGIGQISSEVPQNLSASRPQDRQFILSSKKLLLSDSGFYLCAWGREQYNYGYTFGSGTRLTVV.

The J gene is TRBJ1-1, the V gene TRBV7-3; D gene unclear. CDR1 is SGHTA and CDR2 is FQGTGA in the germline V gene. The ends were cut back, 2 bases at V and 4 bases at J, with 8 bases in the middle. The CDR3 runs 13 residues. The CDR3 protein is CASSLQAGTEAFF. The CDR3 nucleotides read TGTGCCAGCAGCTTACAGGCAGGCACTGAAGCTTTCTTT.

This chain links TRBV5-8 with TRBJ2-7; D is ambiguous. This CDR3 has 14 amino acids. Trimming left V 0 bases short and J 2 bases short, with 9 bases between. CDR1 and CDR2 (germline): SGHTS, YDEGEE. The CDR3: CASSLGMETYEQYF. The DNA of the CDR3 is TGTGCCAGCAGCTTGGGGATGGAGACCTACGAGCAGTACTTC.

The chain couples TRBV27 to TRBJ1-6; weak D call: TRBD1 (6 bases). CDR1 and CDR2 (germline): MNHEY, SMNVEV (reference sequence). Trimming left V 4 bases short and J 10 bases short, with 17 bases between. There are 15 residues in the CDR3. The CDR3 bases are TGTGCCAGCAGTTGGACCAGGGGTATGGCGTCACCCCTCCACTTT. Translation gives CASSWTRGMASPLHF.

This chain uses TRBV30 with TRBJ2-7; 7 bases match TRBD1. Germline trimming cut 2 bases from V and 6 bases from J; bases unmatched to any gene: 4. Germline values: CDR1 GTSNPN, CDR2 SVGIG (reference sequence). The CDR3 runs to 12 residues. CDR3 nucleotide sequence: TGTGCCTGGAGTCCAAGGACAGGCGAGCAGTACTTC. Encoded protein: CAWSPRTGEQYF.

This clone occurred once. The gene calls are TRBV7-7 and TRBJ2-2, with D perhaps TRBD1 (6 bases). Germline V gives CDR1 SSHAT, CDR2 FNYEAQ (reference sequence). V lost 2 bases and J 4 bases, leaving 11 bases between the germline ends. This CDR3 is built from 15 residues. The DNA for the CDR3 is TGTGCCAGCAGCTTAACAGGGTGGGGCACCGGGGAGCTGTTTTTT. Its protein product is CASSLTGWGTGELFF. Based on the CDR3 plus reference TRBV7-7 and TRBJ2-2, the full variable domain is GAGVSQSPRYKVTKRGQDVTLRCDPISSHATLYWYQQALGQGPEFLTYFNYEAQPDKSGLPSDRFSAERPEGSISTLTIQRTEQRDSAMYRCASSLTGWGTGELFFGEGSRLTVL.

The V and J genes are TRBV6-6 and TRBJ1-2; possible D gene TRBD1, 5 bases. Germline assignment: CDR1 MNHNY and CDR2 SVGAGI (reference sequence). The CDR3 is made up of 14 amino acids. Trimming shortened V by 2 bases and J by 7 bases, and 14 bases separated the two germline ends. The CDR3, as DNA: TGTGCCAGCAGTTACGCAAAGAAAGGGGTTGGCTACACCTTC. As protein: CASSYAKKGVGYTF.

The V and J genes are TRBV11-3 and TRBJ1-2, with D maybe TRBD1 (5 bases). The germline V gene encodes CDR1 SGHNT and CDR2 YENEEA. This CDR3 spans 16 amino acids. V gave up 0 bases and J gave up 4 bases, with 15 bases separating them. The CDR3: CASSLDRRGGGYGYTF. CDR3 bases: TGTGCCAGCAGCTTAGACCGGAGGGGAGGAGGCTATGGCTACACCTTC.

V usage is TRBV7-8 and J usage is TRBJ2-3; a weak D match, TRBD1 (6 bases). This CDR3 has 13 residues. Germline loops: CDR1 SGHVS, CDR2 FQNEAQ. Trimming left V 8 bases short and J 0 bases short, with 9 bases between. In DNA, the CDR3 is TGTGCCAGCGGTGGGACAAGCACAGATACGCAGTATTTT. Its protein product is CASGGTSTDTQYF.